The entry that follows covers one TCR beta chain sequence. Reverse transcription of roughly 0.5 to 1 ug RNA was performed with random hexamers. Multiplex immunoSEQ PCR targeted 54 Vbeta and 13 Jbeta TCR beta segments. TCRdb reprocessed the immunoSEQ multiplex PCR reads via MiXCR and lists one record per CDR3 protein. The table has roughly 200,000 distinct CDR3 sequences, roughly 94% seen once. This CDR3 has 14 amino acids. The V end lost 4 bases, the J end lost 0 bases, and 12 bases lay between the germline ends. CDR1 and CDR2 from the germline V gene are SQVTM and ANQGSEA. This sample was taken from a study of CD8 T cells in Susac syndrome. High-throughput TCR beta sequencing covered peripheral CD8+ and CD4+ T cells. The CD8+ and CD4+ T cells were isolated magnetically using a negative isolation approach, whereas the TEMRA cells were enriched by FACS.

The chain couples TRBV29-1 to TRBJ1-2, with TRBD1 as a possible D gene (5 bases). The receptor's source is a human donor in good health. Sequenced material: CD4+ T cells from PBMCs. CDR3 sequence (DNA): TGCAGCGTTGTCCTGACAGATGCTAACTATGGCTACACCTTC. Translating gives CSVVLTDANYGYTF.